This T cell receptor beta chain was obtained from a study of CD8 T cell repertoires and HIV-1 epitope variants. Overall study: Enriched T cells were co-cultured with equal autologous T cell-negative cells. Study-level results: Beta chains alone show antigen proliferation, not cytokine profile or function.

Sequencing used immunoSEQ multiplex PCR; TCRdb keeps in-frame clones, though not all of them. This table holds 3,400 or so clones, roughly 71% found once. As concerns this clone: Its cognate antigen is unknown.

CDR1 and CDR2 from the germline V gene are SQVTM and ANQGSEA. The V end was cut by 3 bases, the J end by 4 bases, with 9 bases between. The CDR3 length is 12 residues. The sequencing sample was made of cultured CD8+ T cells derived from PBMCs. The chain combines TRBV29-1 with TRBJ1-2; D is uncertain. The sequence derives from a male donor with HIV. The CDR3 spells CSVDRGGYGYTF. In nucleotides, the CDR3 is TGCAGCGTTGATCGCGGAGGCTATGGCTACACCTTC.